This T cell receptor (beta chain) was sequenced for a study of blood T cells in healthy people across ages. The V and J ends lost 8 bases and 1 base, in that order; junction bases with no gene match: 13. Germline assignment: CDR1 SGHAT and CDR2 FQDESV (reference sequence). This CDR3 is 18 amino acids long. Alongside a J-beta primer mix, a sample-barcoded 5' primer served in a second PCR lasting roughly 6 to 12 cycles. From the 5' RACE reads, TCRdb called clonotypes with MiXCR, one entry per CDR3 protein. The repertoire has approximately 690,000 distinct CDR3 sequences, over 40% of them found once; the top ten carry 30%. This clonotype showed up just once.

The source material was blood. The origin of this receptor is a man older than 75 in good health. The rearrangement uses TRBV11-1 and TRBJ2-2; 10 nucleotides align to TRBD1. CDR3 region: CASSILLGQGVNTGELFF. In DNA, the CDR3 is TGTGCCAGCTCGATACTATTAGGACAGGGGGTGAACACCGGGGAGCTGTTTTTT. Based on the CDR3 plus reference TRBV11-1 and TRBJ2-2, the full variable domain is EAEVAQSPRYKITEKSQAVAFWCDPISGHATLYWYRQILGQGPELLVQFQDESVVDDSQLPKDRFSAERLKGVDSTLKIQPAELGDSAMYLCASSILLGQGVNTGELFFGEGSRLTVL.